This T cell receptor beta chain was identified during a study of blood T cell repertoires in COVID-19. At the level of the study: Donors in the United States, Italy and Spain gave samples during acute or convalescent COVID-19. PBMCs, B-cell-depleted T cells, or T cells were the source of the cDNA or gDNA that made up the material.

This clone turned up a few times. The germline V and J ends were trimmed by 0 bases and 3 bases, with 14 bases remaining between them. The CDR3 sequence is 16 residues long. From germline, CDR1 is LGHDT and CDR2 YNNKEL (reference sequence). TCRdb keeps only in-frame clones here, not all; method: immunoSEQ multiplex PCR. The table shows 95,000 to 150,000 clones, with around four fifths occurring only once. This clonotype was obtained from a man older than 75 with active or convalescent COVID-19. The gene calls are TRBV3-1 (or the pseudogene TRBV3-2) and TRBJ1-2, with D tentatively TRBD1 (6 bases). Sequencing used peripheral blood. CDR3 nucleotide sequence: TGTGCCAGCAGCCAAGATTTTCCGGACAGCCACTATGGCTACACCTTC. Translation gives CASSQDFPDSHYGYTF.